The T cell receptor (beta chain) described here comes from a study of blood T cell repertoires in COVID-19. Study in general: There were acute and convalescent COVID-19 samples, and they came from the United States, Italy and Spain.

Here immunoSEQ multiplex PCR was the method, and the copy in TCRdb shows in-frame clones only, minus some. The sample yields some 270,000 clones, more than 80% seen once. CDR1 is MNHEY, CDR2 SMNVEV, per germline (reference sequence). V was cut by 5 bases and J by 1 base, with 16 bases left in between. CDR3 length: 16 amino acids. Participants were placed into cohorts based on the clinical history they reported. The sequence was collected from a woman aged 30 to 39 with acute COVID-19. This sequence joins TRBV27 and TRBJ2-3, with D possibly matching TRBD2 (6 bases). What was sequenced was PBMCs or T cells enriched from blood (not recorded which). In DNA form, the CDR3 reads TGTGCCAGCAGTCCCTCCGCGGTAGCGGGCACAGATACGCAGTATTTT. This sequence encodes CASSPSAVAGTDTQYF.